This TCR beta chain was identified during a study of Ad26.COV2.S vaccination and SARS-CoV-2 variants (dated by TCRdb to 2020 to 2022). The study in broad terms: Vaccine-arm donors came from COV1001, a multicentre, randomized, double-blind, placebo-controlled phase I-IIa trial of Ad26.COV2.S in healthy adults. Dosing of Ad26.COV2.S was intramuscular, at either 5x10^10 or 1x10^11 viral particles, delivered as one shot or as two shots spaced 56 days apart. Trial participants were randomized into five groups of five, in which low-dose or high-dose Ad26.COV2.S was given once or twice, or placebo was given on both occasions. Investigators did not know the trial group allocation while performing experiments and assessing outcomes. Sequencing of the TCRbeta repertoire served to evaluate the specificity and breadth of SARS-CoV-2-reactive T cell receptors following Ad26.COV2.S vaccination. A total of 32 samples were included in the TCR-sequenced set, comprising around 19 Ad26.COV2.S vaccine recipients, 5 placebo recipients and 8 SARS-CoV-2 convalescent individuals. The investigation overall reported the following: The study was not powered for comparison of responses between vaccine doses or regimens. Vaccine and placebo recipients had similar non-spike TCR breadth, a finding consistent with the vaccine containing only spike. The authors noted that the TCR breadth and depth analyses may have underestimated total T cell responses. After vaccination, spike-specific CD8+ and CD4+ T cell responses were reported to show substantial breadth. Spike-specific TCR breadth was higher in Ad26.COV2.S recipients than in placebo recipients (P = 0.0014).

Explained via the paper, the treatment or condition label denotes: some 20 received Ad26.COV2.S at low or high dose, single or two shots; about 5 received placebo; per-sample allocation not given. Repertoires of vaccine and placebo recipients were sequenced from samples collected on day 63 after the first injection. In Cohort 1b, roughly 25 adults aged 18-55 years were enrolled at a single site in Boston, USA, between 29 July and 7 August 2020. Ad26.COV2.S was a replication-incompetent adenovirus type 26 vector expressing a prefusion-stabilized SARS-CoV-2 spike protein from the original Wuhan strain. The immunoSEQ Assay was used to sequence TCRbeta CDR3 regions. After extraction, genomic DNA underwent amplification by bias-controlled multiplex PCR, followed by high-throughput sequencing. Turning to the authors' computational methods: To quantify the absolute abundance of each unique TCRbeta CDR3 region, sequences were collapsed and filtered. T cell fraction was estimated by normalizing TCRbeta template counts to usable DNA, with usable DNA measured through amplification of reference genes found in all nucleated cells. Repertoire TCRs were annotated as SARS-CoV-2-specific by exact matching of V gene, CDR3 amino acid sequence and J gene to a known reactive TCR set. MIRA supplied the reference SARS-CoV-2 TCR set, which was filtered for enrichment in COVID-19-positive ImmuneCODE repertoires so that public or cross-reactive TCRs were removed. Based on the MIRA antigens, annotated TCRs were further analysed at the level of specific ORF or position within ORF. Breadth was defined as annotated unique rearrangements over total unique productive rearrangements; depth was the summed frequency of those rearrangements. Two-sided Wilcoxon rank-sum tests were applied when comparing TCR breadth between groups. TCRdb re-hosts the immuneACCESS table, in-frame sequences only. Its copies lack some clones; in the studies checked, an unresolved V gene accounts for under half of them, and the cause for the rest is not known. Clonal size and the V and J genes are those of that table, whereas D and trimming came from the DNA. This sample has roughly 350,000 clones in its table, and around nine tenths of those were observed once. Around 10% of the sample goes to the ten largest clones.

The CDR3 has 16 amino acids, counting the end cysteine and phenylalanine. Left in the record is the CDR3 DNA by itself, 48 bases read in frame from the first base. Taken from the germline V gene, the CDR1 and CDR2 loops are SGHVS and FQNEAQ. The V and J ends are trimmed by 5 bases and 2 bases, leaving 15 bases between them. As to this clone: What this receptor recognizes is not known. No base quality values were provided; no much bigger clone lies one nucleotide off.

The TCR originated in a person between 18 and 65 years old who received the Ad26.COV2.S COVID-19 vaccine or a placebo. Rearrangement joined TRBV7-8 to TRBJ1-4; 5 matching bases give a weak D call of TRBD1. Sample: peripheral blood, taken in a trial of Ad26.COV2.S vaccine versus placebo. The CDR3 protein is CASSRYPGLTNEKLFF. The DNA sequence is as follows: TGTGCCAGCAGCCGATATCCGGGACTCACTAATGAAAAACTGTTTTTT. Joined to the reference TRBV7-8 and TRBJ1-4 proteins, this CDR3 gives the full variable domain: GAGVSQSPRYKVAKRGQDVALRCDPISGHVSLFWYQQALGQGPEFLTYFQNEAQLDKSGLPSDRFFAERPEGSVSTLKIQRTQQEDSAVYLCASSRYPGLTNEKLFFGSGTQLSVL.